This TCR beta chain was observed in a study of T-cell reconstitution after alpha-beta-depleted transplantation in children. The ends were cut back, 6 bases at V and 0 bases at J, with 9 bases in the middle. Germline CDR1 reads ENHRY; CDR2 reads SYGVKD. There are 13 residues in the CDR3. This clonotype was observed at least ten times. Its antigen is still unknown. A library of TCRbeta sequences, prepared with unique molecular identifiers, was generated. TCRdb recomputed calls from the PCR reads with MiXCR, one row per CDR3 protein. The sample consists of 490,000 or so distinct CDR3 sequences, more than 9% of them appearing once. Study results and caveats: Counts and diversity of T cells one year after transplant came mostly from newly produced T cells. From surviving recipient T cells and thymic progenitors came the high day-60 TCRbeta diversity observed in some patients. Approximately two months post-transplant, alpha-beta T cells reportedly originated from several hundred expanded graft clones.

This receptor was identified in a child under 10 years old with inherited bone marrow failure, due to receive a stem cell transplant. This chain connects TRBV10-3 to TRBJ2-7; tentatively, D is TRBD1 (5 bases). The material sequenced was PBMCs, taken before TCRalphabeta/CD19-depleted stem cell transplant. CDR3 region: CAISLDSSYEQYF. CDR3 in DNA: TGTGCCATCAGCTTAGACAGCTCCTACGAGCAGTACTTC.